The 17 T cell receptor beta chains below were found in one sample sequenced in a study of yellow fever vaccine responses in identical twins. MiXCR was run by TCRdb on the RT-PCR reads, yielding one entry per CDR3 protein. The sample yields roughly 36,000 distinct CDR3 sequences, almost 60% seen once. Sequencing was performed on T cells from blood (PBMCs), unsorted or a sorted subset (not recorded which), taken before or after yellow fever vaccination (not recorded which). The receptors were gathered from a woman aged 18-29 years who received the yellow fever vaccine.

This clonotype came up a few times. This chain links TRBV23-1 with TRBJ2-5, with D maybe TRBD2 (5 bases). TRBV23-1 falls under the ORF class, with uncertain function. The CDR3 totals 16 residues. Trimming took 1 base from V and 5 from J, leaving 17 bases between them. The CDR3 is CASSQLEGMRRETQYF. The CDR3 DNA follows: TGCGCCAGCAGTCAATTAGAAGGCATGAGGAGGGAGACCCAGTACTTC.

This clonotype turned up a few times. The chain recombines TRBV12-5 with TRBJ2-7; unclear D gene. V was trimmed by 6 bases and J by 8 bases, leaving 11 bases between them. Germline V gives CDR1 LGHNT, CDR2 FRNRAP. The CDR3 is 11 amino acids. The CDR3 region has the DNA TGTGCTAGTGGAAAGAATTACCAGCAGTACTTC. Translation: CASGKNYQQYF. The variable domain in full, completed from reference TRBV12-5 and TRBJ2-7, reads DARVTQTPRHKVTEMGQEVTMRCQPILGHNTVFWYRQTMMQGLELLAYFRNRAPLDDSGMPKDRFSAEMPDATLATLKIQPSEPRDSAVYFCASGKNYQQYFGPGTRLTVT.

The chain has TRBV11-1 and TRBJ2-1, with unresolved D. Trimming stripped 4 bases from V and 5 bases from J, with 6 bases between. CDR3 length: 12 residues. Germline V gives CDR1 SGHAT, CDR2 FQDESV (reference sequence). CDR3 in amino acids: CASSYLDNEQFF. DNA of the CDR3: TGTGCCAGCAGCTACCTGGACAATGAGCAGTTCTTC.

This chain links TRBV29-1 with TRBJ1-1; D gene unclear. Per germline, CDR1 SQVTM and CDR2 ANQGSEA. The CDR3 has 13 amino acids. Trimming pared 5 bases from V and 0 bases from J, leaving 10 bases between. CDR3 in amino acids: CSVSGRLNTEAFF. The DNA for the CDR3 is TGCAGCGTTTCAGGACGGTTGAACACTGAAGCTTTCTTT.

The V gene is TRBV7-2, the J gene TRBJ1-2; D uncertain. Germline loops: CDR1 SGHTA, CDR2 FQGNSA. The CDR3 consists of 14 residues. The V end lost 4 bases, the J end lost 5 bases, and 14 bases lay between the germline ends. The CDR3 reads CASSSQGRPYGYTF. The CDR3 coding sequence is TGTGCCAGCAGCTCCCAAGGACGGCCGTATGGCTACACCTTC.

The rearrangement links TRBV2 to TRBJ1-1, with TRBD1 matching over 9 bases. Per germline, CDR1 SNHLY and CDR2 FYNNEI. The CDR3 has 12 amino acids. Trimming cost V 7 bases and J 10 bases; bases outside gene matches: 7. CDR3 sequence reads: CASILGQGLAFF. The CDR3 coding sequence is TGTGCCAGCATTCTGGGACAGGGATTAGCTTTCTTT.

The V call is TRBV4-1, the J call TRBJ2-7; no clear D gene. Germline V gene data show CDR1 as MGHRA and CDR2 as YSYEKL. The V and J ends lost 2 bases and 4 bases respectively, with 12 bases between them. This CDR3 contains 14 residues. The CDR3 DNA reads as TGCGCCAGCAGCCAATCACTGGTAGGTTACGAGCAGTACTTC. This sequence encodes CASSQSLVGYEQYF.

The V call is TRBV2, the J call TRBJ2-7; a weak D match, TRBD2 (6 bases). From germline, CDR1 is SNHLY and CDR2 FYNNEI. V gave up 3 bases and J gave up 4 bases, with 19 bases separating them. The CDR3 loop spans 16 amino acids. This CDR3 is CASSERDVWNSYEQYV. CDR3 nucleotide sequence: TGTGCCAGCAGTGAGCGGGACGTCTGGAACAGTTACGAGCAGTACGTC.

This clonotype was found a few times. A read error is likely, as this CDR3 ends without the conserved phenylalanine or tryptophan. No DNA is shown, since the ends of the CDR3 on it are uncertain; the CDR3 is the one TCRdb lists. V usage is TRBV29-1 and J usage is TRBJ2-3; TRBD1, the table's D call, lacks a check against the DNA. CDR1 SQVTM and CDR2 ANQGSEA come from the germline V gene. The CDR3 numbers 9 amino acids, ends counted. The CDR3 loop reads CSVDEGQVG.

The J gene is TRBJ2-7, the V gene TRBV24-1; D possibly corresponds to TRBD2 (5 bases). Germline values: CDR1 KGHDR, CDR2 SFDVKD. This CDR3 is built from 13 residues. Trimming shortened V by 5 bases and J by 6 bases, and 13 bases separated the two germline ends. This CDR3 reads CATSGGGGPEQYF. In DNA, the CDR3 is TGTGCCACCAGTGGCGGCGGCGGGCCCGAGCAGTACTTC.

The chain combines TRBV9 with TRBJ2-1; D might be TRBD1 (6 bases). V lost 3 bases, J lost 9 bases, and 7 bases lay in between. CDR3 size: 11 residues. Germline V gene lookup returns CDR1 SGDLS and CDR2 YYNGEE. This chain's CDR3 is CASSEQGEQFF. CDR3 DNA: TGTGCCAGCAGCGAACAGGGTGAGCAGTTCTTC.

This chain links TRBV25-1 with TRBJ2-1; 9 positions match TRBD1. CDR3 length: 14 amino acids. Trimming at V came to 6 bases and at J to 6 bases, leaving 6 bases not matched to a gene. Germline loops: CDR1 MGHDK, CDR2 SYGVNS. CDR3 DNA sequence: TGTGCCAGCAGATGGGACAGGGAGGGCAATGAGCAGTTCTTC. Its translation: CASRWDREGNEQFF.

This chain connects TRBV7-3 to TRBJ2-3; 7 nucleotides align to TRBD1. This CDR3 region has 14 residues. Germline V lookup: CDR1 SGHTA, CDR2 FQGTGA. V lost 3 bases and J lost 3; bases outside the gene matches: 3. DNA of the CDR3: TGTGCCAGCAGCTTGGGACAGTTAACAGATACGCAGTATTTT. Translating gives CASSLGQLTDTQYF.

The V gene is TRBV2, the J gene TRBJ2-7; weak D call: TRBD2 (5 bases). The germline CDR1 and CDR2 sequences are SNHLY and FYNNEI. V lost 2 bases to trimming and J lost 3 bases, with 11 bases between them. The CDR3 has 14 amino acids. The CDR3 region is CASSELARNYEQYF. The DNA of the CDR3 is TGTGCCAGCAGTGAACTAGCCAGAAACTACGAGCAGTACTTC.

This rearrangement joins TRBV10-1 to TRBJ1-1, with D unclear. This CDR3 has 12 amino acids. V lost 2 bases, J lost 0 bases, and 1 base lay in between. Germline lookup yields CDR1 WNHNN and CDR2 SYGVQD (reference sequence). CDR3 region: CASSEMNTEAFF. As DNA, the CDR3 is TGCGCCAGCAGTGAGATGAACACTGAAGCTTTCTTT.

The chain uses TRBV4-1 and TRBJ1-4; no firm D call. The germline V gene has CDR1 MGHRA and CDR2 YSYEKL. Between the trimmed V and J ends, which lost 1 base and 8 bases, there was a span of 14 bases. This CDR3 is built from 15 residues. The CDR3 DNA follows: TGCGCCAGCAGCCAAGTCGAAGGGCCGGCAGAAAAACTGTTTTTT. This encodes CASSQVEGPAEKLFF.

This clonotype was seen only a few times. V and J are TRBV4-3 and TRBJ1-4; D call uncertain. The V end lost 4 bases, the J end lost 0 bases, and 15 bases lay between the germline ends. CDR3 length: 17 amino acids. From germline, CDR1 is LGHNA and CDR2 YSLEER. Here the CDR3 DNA reads TGCGCCAGCAGCCTCCGGTGGAGCTACGCAACTAATGAAAAACTGTTTTTT. Its protein product is CASSLRWSYATNEKLFF.